The rows below give T cell receptor beta chains drawn from one sample of a study of regulatory T cells in long-lasting Graves disease. TCRdb re-called the multiplex PCR reads with MiXCR, one entry per CDR3 protein. The sample lists around 400,000 distinct CDR3 sequences, roughly 24% occurring once. The source material was peripheral blood mononuclear cells (PBMCs), sampled when the disease was refractory, from a patient treated with antithyroid drugs. Receptor source: a woman between 35 and 50 years old with Graves disease. CDR3s include the opening cysteine and the closing phenylalanine or tryptophan. A D gene is named only where the DNA matches it firmly. Clone size is stated in some rows and not others, as once, few, many or a class when expanded.

CASTVGGTGQPQHF | TGTGCCAGTACCGTGGGGGGTACGGGTCAGCCCCAGCATTTT | TRBV2 | 14 | NA | many | TRBJ1-5
CASRTTSGGRYEQYF | TGTGCCAGCAGAACGACTAGCGGGGGCCGCTACGAGCAGTACTTC | TRBV11-2 | 15 | TRBD2 | NA | TRBJ2-7
CASSPRPYSNEKLFF | TGTGCCAGCAGTCCCCGACCATACTCCAATGAAAAACTGTTTTTT | TRBV28 | 15 | NA | many | TRBJ1-4
CASSPGSTSSYEQYF | TGTGCCAGCAGCCCCGGCTCGACTTCCTCCTACGAGCAGTACTTC | TRBV9 | 15 | NA | few | TRBJ2-7
CASSFPSRGEAFF | TGTGCCAGCAGTTTCCCGAGCCGTGGCGAAGCTTTCTTT | TRBV28 | 13 | NA | many | TRBJ1-1
CASSKELAGVLAKNIQYF | TGTGCCAGCAGCAAGGAGCTAGCGGGGGTCCTAGCCAAAAACATTCAGTACTTC | TRBV5-5 | 18 | TRBD2 | NA | TRBJ2-4
CASGALGTGNTIYF | TGTGCCAGCGGTGCGCTGGGAACTGGAAACACCATATATTTT | TRBV12-3/TRBV12-4 | 14 | NA | few | TRBJ1-3
CASSLGVYREKAYEQYF | TGCGCCAGCAGCCTGGGGGTATACAGGGAGAAAGCCTACGAGCAGTACTTC | TRBV5-1 | 17 | NA | NA | TRBJ2-7
CASSSLRTTSGSSYEQYF | TGTGCCAGCAGCTCGCTTCGTACGACTAGCGGGAGCTCCTACGAGCAGTACTTC | TRBV11-2 | 18 | TRBD2 | many | TRBJ2-7
CASSARDRVTDTQYF | TGTGCCAGCAGTGCCAGGGACAGGGTCACAGATACGCAGTATTTT | TRBV12-3/TRBV12-4 | 15 | TRBD1 | NA | TRBJ2-3
CASSFPVGGLGPTEQYF | TGTGCCAGCAGCTTCCCCGTGGGCGGCCTCGGTCCGACCGAGCAGTACTTC | TRBV5-6 | 17 | NA | NA | TRBJ2-7
CASSYGLGTQYF | TGTGCCAGCAGTTACGGGCTGGGGACCCAGTACTTC | TRBV6-5 | 12 | NA | few | TRBJ2-5
CSARDILPGGWSTEAFF | TGCAGTGCTAGAGATATCCTTCCAGGGGGCTGGAGCACTGAAGCTTTCTTT | TRBV20-1 | 17 | TRBD1 | NA | TRBJ1-1
CASSDQWLNSPLHF | TGTGCCAGCAGTGACCAATGGCTTAATTCACCCCTCCACTTT | TRBV28 | 14 | NA | few | TRBJ1-6
CASSLFGEALAGELFF | TGTGCCAGCAGTTTATTCGGGGAAGCGTTAGCGGGGGAGCTGTTTTTT | TRBV28 | 16 | NA | NA | TRBJ2-2
CASSVRISGNADTQYF | TGTGCCAGCAGCGTGCGAATTAGCGGGAATGCAGATACGCAGTATTTT | TRBV7-9 | 16 | TRBD2 | NA | TRBJ2-3
CASSVTGGIPHF | TGTGCCAGCAGTGTTACAGGGGGCATACCACATTTT | TRBV2 | 12 | TRBD1 | many | TRBJ1-5